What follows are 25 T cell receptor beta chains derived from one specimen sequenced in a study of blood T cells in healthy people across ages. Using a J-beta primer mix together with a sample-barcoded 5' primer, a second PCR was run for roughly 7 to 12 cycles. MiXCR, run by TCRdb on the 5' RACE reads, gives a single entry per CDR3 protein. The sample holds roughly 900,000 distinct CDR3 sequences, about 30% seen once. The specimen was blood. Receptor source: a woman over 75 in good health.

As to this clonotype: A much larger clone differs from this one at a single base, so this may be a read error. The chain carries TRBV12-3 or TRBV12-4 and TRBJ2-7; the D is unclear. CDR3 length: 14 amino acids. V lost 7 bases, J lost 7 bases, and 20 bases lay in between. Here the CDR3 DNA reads TGTGCCAGCAACCTAGGGATAGCCTCCCCTGAGCAGTACTTC. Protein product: CASNLGIASPEQYF.

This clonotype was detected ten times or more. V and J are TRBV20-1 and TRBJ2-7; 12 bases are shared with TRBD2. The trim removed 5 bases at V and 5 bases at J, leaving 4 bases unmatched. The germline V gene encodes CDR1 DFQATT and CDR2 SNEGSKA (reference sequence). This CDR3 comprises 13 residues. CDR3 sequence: CSAARTSGDEQYF. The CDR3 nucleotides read TGCAGTGCTGCTCGGACTAGCGGGGACGAGCAGTACTTC.

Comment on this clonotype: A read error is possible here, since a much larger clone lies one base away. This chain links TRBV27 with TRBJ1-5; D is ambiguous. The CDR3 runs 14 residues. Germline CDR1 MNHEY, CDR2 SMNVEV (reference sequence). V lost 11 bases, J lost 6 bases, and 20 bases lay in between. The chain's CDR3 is CAGGQGVGGQPQHF. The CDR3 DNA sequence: TGTGCCGGCGGGCAAGGAGTTGGTGGTCAGCCCCAGCATTTT.

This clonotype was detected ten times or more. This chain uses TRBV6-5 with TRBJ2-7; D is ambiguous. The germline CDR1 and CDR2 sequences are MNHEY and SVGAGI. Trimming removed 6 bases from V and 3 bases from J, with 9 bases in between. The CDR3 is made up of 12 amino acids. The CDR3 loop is CASRPNYYEQYF. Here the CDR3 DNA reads TGTGCCAGCAGACCCAACTACTACGAGCAGTACTTC.

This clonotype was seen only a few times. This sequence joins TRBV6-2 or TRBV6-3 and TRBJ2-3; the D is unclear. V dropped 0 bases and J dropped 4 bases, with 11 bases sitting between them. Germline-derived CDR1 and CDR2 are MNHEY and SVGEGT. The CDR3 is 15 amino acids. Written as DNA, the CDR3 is TGTGCCAGCAGTTACTCGAAGCACAGCGCAGATACGCAGTATTTT. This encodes CASSYSKHSADTQYF.

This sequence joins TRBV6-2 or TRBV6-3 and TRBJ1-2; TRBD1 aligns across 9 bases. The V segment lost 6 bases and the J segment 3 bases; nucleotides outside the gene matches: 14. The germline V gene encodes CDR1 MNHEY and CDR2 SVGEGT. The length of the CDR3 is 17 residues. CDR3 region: CASSTHGTGRGDYGYTF. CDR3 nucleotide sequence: TGTGCCAGCAGCACCCACGGGACAGGGCGAGGGGACTATGGCTACACCTTC.

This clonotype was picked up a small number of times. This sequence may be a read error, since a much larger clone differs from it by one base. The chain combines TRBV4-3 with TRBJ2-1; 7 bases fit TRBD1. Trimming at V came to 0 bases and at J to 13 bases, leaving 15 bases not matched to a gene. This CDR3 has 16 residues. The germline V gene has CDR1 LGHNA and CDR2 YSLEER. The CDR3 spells CASSQDETGRGRTQFF. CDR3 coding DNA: TGCGCCAGCAGCCAAGATGAGACAGGGCGAGGTCGGACCCAGTTCTTC.

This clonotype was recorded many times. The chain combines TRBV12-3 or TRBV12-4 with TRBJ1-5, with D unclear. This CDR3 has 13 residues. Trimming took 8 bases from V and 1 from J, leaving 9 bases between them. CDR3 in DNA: TGTGCCAGCGCTTCTCAAAGCAATCAGCCCCAGCATTTT. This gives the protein CASASQSNQPQHF.

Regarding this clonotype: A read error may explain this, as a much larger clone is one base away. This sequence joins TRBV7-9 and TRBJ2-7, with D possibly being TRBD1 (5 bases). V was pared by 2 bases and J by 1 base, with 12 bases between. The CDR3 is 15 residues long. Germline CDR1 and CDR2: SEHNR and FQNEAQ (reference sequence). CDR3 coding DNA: TGTGCCAGCAGCTTAAGGCAGGGATGTTCCTACGAGCAGTACTTC. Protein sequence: CASSLRQGCSYEQYF.

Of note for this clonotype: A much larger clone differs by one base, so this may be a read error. In DNA, the CDR3 is TGTGCCATCAGTATTGGTCGGGGGAACGAGCAGTACTTC. Translation: CAISIGRGNEQYF. The J gene is TRBJ2-7, the V gene TRBV10-3; D might be TRBD2 (6 bases). Germline-derived CDR1 and CDR2 are ENHRY and SYGVKD. The ends were cut back, 5 bases at V and 5 bases at J, with 13 bases in the middle. This CDR3 is 13 amino acids long.

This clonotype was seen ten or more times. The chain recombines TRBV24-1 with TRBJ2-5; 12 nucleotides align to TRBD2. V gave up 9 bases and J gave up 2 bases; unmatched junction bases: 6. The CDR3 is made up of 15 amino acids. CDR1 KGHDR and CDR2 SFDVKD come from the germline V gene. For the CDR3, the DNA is TGTGCCACCGGCCGACTAGCGGGGGTGCAAGAGACCCAGTACTTC. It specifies CATGRLAGVQETQYF.

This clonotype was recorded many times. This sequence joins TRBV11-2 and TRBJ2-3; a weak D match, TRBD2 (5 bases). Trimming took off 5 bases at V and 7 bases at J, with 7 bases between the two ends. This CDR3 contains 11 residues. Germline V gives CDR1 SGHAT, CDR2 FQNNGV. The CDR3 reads CASSPGNTQYF. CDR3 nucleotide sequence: TGTGCCAGCAGCCCGGGGAATACGCAGTATTTT.

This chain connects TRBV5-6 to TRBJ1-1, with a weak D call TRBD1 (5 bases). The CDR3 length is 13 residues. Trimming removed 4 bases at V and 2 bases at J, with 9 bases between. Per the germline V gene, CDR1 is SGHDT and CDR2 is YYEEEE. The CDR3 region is CASSIDSNTEAFF. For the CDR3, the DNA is TGTGCCAGCAGCATCGACAGCAACACTGAAGCTTTCTTT.

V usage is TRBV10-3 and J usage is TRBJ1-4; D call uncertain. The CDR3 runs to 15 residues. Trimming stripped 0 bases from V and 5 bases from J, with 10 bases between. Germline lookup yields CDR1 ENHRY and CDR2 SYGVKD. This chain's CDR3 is CAISESQAENEKLFF. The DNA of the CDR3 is TGTGCCATCAGTGAGTCGCAGGCAGAGAATGAAAAACTGTTTTTT.

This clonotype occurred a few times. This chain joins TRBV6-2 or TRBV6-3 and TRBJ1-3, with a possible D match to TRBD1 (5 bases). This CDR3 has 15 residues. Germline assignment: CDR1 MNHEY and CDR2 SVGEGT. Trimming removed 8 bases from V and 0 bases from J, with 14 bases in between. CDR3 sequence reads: CASGEGLPSGNTIYF. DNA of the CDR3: TGTGCCAGCGGAGAGGGACTGCCCTCTGGAAACACCATATATTTT.

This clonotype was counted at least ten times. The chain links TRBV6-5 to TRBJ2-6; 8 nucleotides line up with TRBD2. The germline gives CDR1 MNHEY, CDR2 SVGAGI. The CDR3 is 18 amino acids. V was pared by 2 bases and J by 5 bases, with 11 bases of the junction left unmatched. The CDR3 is CASSYGGGHVPWANVLTF. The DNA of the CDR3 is TGTGCCAGCAGTTACGGCGGGGGGCACGTCCCCTGGGCCAACGTCCTGACTTTC.

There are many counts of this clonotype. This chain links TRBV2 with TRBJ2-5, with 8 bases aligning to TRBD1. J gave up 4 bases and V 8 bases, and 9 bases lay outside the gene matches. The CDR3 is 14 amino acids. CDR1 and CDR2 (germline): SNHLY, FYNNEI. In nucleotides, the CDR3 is TGTGCCAGCGTTTTGTCAGGGGGCATAGAGACCCAGTACTTC. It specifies CASVLSGGIETQYF.

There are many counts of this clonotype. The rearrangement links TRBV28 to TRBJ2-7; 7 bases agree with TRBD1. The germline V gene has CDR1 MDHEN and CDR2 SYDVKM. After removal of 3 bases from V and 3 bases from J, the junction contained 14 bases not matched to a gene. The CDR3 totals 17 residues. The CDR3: CASSFRGLGTAHYEQYF. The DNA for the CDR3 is TGTGCCAGCAGTTTTAGGGGGTTGGGGACAGCTCACTACGAGCAGTACTTC.

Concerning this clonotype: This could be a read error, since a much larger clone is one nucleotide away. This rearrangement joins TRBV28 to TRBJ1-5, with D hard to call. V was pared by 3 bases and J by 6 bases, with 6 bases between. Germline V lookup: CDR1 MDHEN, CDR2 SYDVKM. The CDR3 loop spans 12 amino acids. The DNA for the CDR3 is TGTGCCAGCAGTTTTGGGGTTCAGCCCCAGCATTTT. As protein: CASSFGVQPQHF.

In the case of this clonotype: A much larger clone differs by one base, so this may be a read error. Here the CDR3 reads CAGSPNWQGATDTQYF. CDR3 nucleotide sequence: TGCGCCGGCAGCCCAAACTGGCAGGGGGCAACAGATACGCAGTATTTT. The J gene is TRBJ2-3, the V gene TRBV4-3; 8 nucleotides line up with TRBD1. CDR3 length: 16 amino acids. Germline V lookup: CDR1 LGHNA, CDR2 YSLEER.

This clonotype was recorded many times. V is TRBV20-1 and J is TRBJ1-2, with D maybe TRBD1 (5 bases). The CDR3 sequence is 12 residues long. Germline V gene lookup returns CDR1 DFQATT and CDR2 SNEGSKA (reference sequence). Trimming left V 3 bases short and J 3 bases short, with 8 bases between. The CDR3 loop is CSASGGDYGYTF. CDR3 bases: TGCAGTGCTAGTGGGGGAGACTATGGCTACACCTTC.

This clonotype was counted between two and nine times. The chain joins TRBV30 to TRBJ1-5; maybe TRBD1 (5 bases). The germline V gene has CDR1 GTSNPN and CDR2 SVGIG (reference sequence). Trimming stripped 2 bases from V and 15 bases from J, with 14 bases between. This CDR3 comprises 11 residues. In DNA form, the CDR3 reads TGTGCCTGGAGTCCCGGGGGGGTCGCGCATTTT. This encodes CAWSPGGVAHF.

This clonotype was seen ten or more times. CDR3: CASSLVAGNDLGYTF. Written as DNA, the CDR3 is TGTGCCAGCAGCTTAGTGGCAGGGAATGATTTAGGCTACACCTTC. The chain has TRBV7-2 and TRBJ1-2, with D tentatively TRBD1 (5 bases). The V and J ends lost 1 base and 8 bases respectively, with 17 bases between them. This CDR3 is built from 15 residues. Germline CDR1 and CDR2: SGHTA and FQGNSA.

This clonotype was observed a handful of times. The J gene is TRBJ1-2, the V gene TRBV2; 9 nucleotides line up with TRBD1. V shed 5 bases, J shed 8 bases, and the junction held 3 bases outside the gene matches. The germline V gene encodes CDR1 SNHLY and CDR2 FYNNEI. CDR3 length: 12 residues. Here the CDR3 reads CASSRQGEGYTF. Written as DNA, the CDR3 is TGTGCCAGCAGTAGACAGGGGGAAGGCTACACCTTC.

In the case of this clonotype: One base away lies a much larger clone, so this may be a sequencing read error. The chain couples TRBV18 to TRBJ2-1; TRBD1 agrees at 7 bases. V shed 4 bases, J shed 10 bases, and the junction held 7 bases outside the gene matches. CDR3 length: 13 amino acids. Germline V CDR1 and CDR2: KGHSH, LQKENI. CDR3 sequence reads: CASSRDRDEEQFF. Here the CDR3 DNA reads TGTGCCAGCTCACGAGACAGGGACGAAGAGCAGTTCTTC.